A selection of T cell receptor beta chains follows, all from one sample in a study of cytomegalovirus exposure and HLA in healthy donors. Profiled with immunoSEQ multiplex PCR; TCRdb holds only in-frame clones, not every one. The table includes 130,000 to 150,000 clones, around 82% detected once. The source material was PBMCs. The receptors shown here come from a woman younger than 35 in good health and CMV-seropositive. Each CDR3 is given with its conserved first and last residue. The order of the fields is CDR3 protein, CDR3 DNA, D gene, J gene, V gene, clone size. A D gene is named only where the DNA matches it firmly. Only some rows state a clone size, as once, few, many or a class for expanded clones.

CDR3aa: CASSSSSIRGGEKPQHF; CDR3nt: TGTGCCAGCAGCTCCTCATCGATCAGGGGCGGTGAAAAGCCCCAGCATTTT; d_gene: NA; j_gene: TRBJ1-5; v_gene: TRBV7-2; abundance: NA
CDR3aa: CASSYRGRDTEAFF; CDR3nt: TGTGCCAGCAGTTACCGCGGGAGGGACACTGAAGCTTTCTTT; d_gene: NA; j_gene: TRBJ1-1; v_gene: TRBV6-7; abundance: NA
CDR3aa: CSVEAGQGNYGYTF; CDR3nt: TGCAGCGTTGAAGCGGGACAGGGAAACTATGGCTACACCTTC; d_gene: TRBD1; j_gene: TRBJ1-2; v_gene: TRBV29-1; abundance: NA
CDR3aa: CASSSLYSGNTIYF; CDR3nt: TGTGCCAGCAGCTCCTTGTACTCTGGAAACACCATATATTTT; d_gene: NA; j_gene: TRBJ1-3; v_gene: TRBV5-6; abundance: NA
CDR3aa: CASSWEGSSYNEQFF; CDR3nt: TGTGCCAGCAGTTGGGAGGGGAGCTCCTACAATGAGCAGTTCTTC; d_gene: TRBD2; j_gene: TRBJ2-1; v_gene: TRBV6-5; abundance: NA
CDR3aa: CAGGQEAGGRTGELFF; CDR3nt: TGCGCCGGGGGGCAGGAAGCGGGGGGGCGTACCGGGGAGCTGTTTTTT; d_gene: TRBD2; j_gene: TRBJ2-2; v_gene: TRBV10-2; abundance: NA
CDR3aa: CASSQWGQGGYVYTF; CDR3nt: TGTGCCAGCAGCCAGTGGGGACAGGGGGGGTATGTCTACACCTTC; d_gene: TRBD1; j_gene: TRBJ1-2; v_gene: TRBV4-2; abundance: once
CDR3aa: CASTSGTGVNNSPLHF; CDR3nt: TGTGCCAGTACTTCAGGGACAGGGGTCAATAATTCACCCCTCCACTTT; d_gene: TRBD1; j_gene: TRBJ1-6; v_gene: TRBV19; abundance: NA
CDR3aa: CASSYTPGQGTNTGELFF; CDR3nt: TGTGCCAGCAGTTATACGCCGGGACAGGGGACGAACACCGGGGAGCTGTTTTTT; d_gene: TRBD1; j_gene: TRBJ2-2; v_gene: TRBV5-5; abundance: once
CDR3aa: CASSDAGGTQNSPLHF; CDR3nt: TGTGCCAGCAGCGACGCCGGGGGTACCCAAAATTCACCCCTCCACTTT; d_gene: NA; j_gene: TRBJ1-6; v_gene: TRBV6-6; abundance: NA
CDR3aa: CAIRGLTSGNTIYF; CDR3nt: TGTGCCATCAGGGGGCTCACCTCTGGAAACACCATATATTTT; d_gene: TRBD1; j_gene: TRBJ1-3; v_gene: TRBV28; abundance: NA
CDR3aa: CATSRGPGTVNSPLHF; CDR3nt: TGTGCCACCAGCAGAGGCCCCGGGACAGTGAATTCACCCCTCCACTTT; d_gene: TRBD1; j_gene: TRBJ1-6; v_gene: TRBV15; abundance: NA
CDR3aa: CASTHGAGVNQPQHF; CDR3nt: TGTGCCAGCACTCATGGGGCAGGGGTGAATCAGCCCCAGCATTTT; d_gene: NA; j_gene: TRBJ1-5; v_gene: TRBV5-6; abundance: NA
CDR3aa: CASTTTGNSPLHF; CDR3nt: TGTGCCAGCACTACAACCGGGAATTCACCCCTCCACTTT; d_gene: NA; j_gene: TRBJ1-6; v_gene: TRBV6-1; abundance: NA
CDR3aa: CASSFSPGQPREGYTF; CDR3nt: TGTGCCAGCAGCTTTTCCCCCGGACAGCCCCGAGAAGGCTACACCTTC; d_gene: NA; j_gene: TRBJ1-2; v_gene: TRBV13; abundance: NA
CDR3aa: CASSPWTRGGYNEQFF; CDR3nt: TGCGCCAGCAGCCCTTGGACCCGAGGAGGGTACAATGAGCAGTTCTTC; d_gene: NA; j_gene: TRBJ2-1; v_gene: TRBV5-1; abundance: NA
CDR3aa: CASSLAAGVDAYEQYF; CDR3nt: TGTGCCAGCAGCTTGGCGGCGGGGGTTGACGCGTACGAGCAGTACTTC; d_gene: TRBD2; j_gene: TRBJ2-7; v_gene: TRBV7-9; abundance: NA
CDR3aa: CASSLHRGTYEQYF; CDR3nt: TGTGCCAGCAGCCTACACAGGGGGACCTACGAGCAGTACTTC; d_gene: TRBD1; j_gene: TRBJ2-7; v_gene: TRBV11-3; abundance: NA
CDR3aa: CASSEYGGNYGYTF; CDR3nt: TGTGCCAGCAGTGAATATGGGGGGAACTATGGCTACACCTTC; d_gene: NA; j_gene: TRBJ1-2; v_gene: TRBV6-1; abundance: NA
CDR3aa: CASSPFVRTGGNYGYTF; CDR3nt: TGTGCCAGCAGCCCCTTCGTCCGGACAGGGGGTAACTATGGCTACACCTTC; d_gene: TRBD1; j_gene: TRBJ1-2; v_gene: TRBV7-9; abundance: NA
CDR3aa: CASSFGQSYEQYF; CDR3nt: TGTGCCAGCAGCTTCGGACAAAGCTACGAGCAGTACTTC; d_gene: NA; j_gene: TRBJ2-7; v_gene: TRBV11-3; abundance: NA
CDR3aa: CASSDSQGSGANVLTF; CDR3nt: TGTGCCAGCAGTGACTCCCAGGGCTCTGGGGCCAACGTCCTGACTTTC; d_gene: NA; j_gene: TRBJ2-6; v_gene: TRBV6-4; abundance: few
CDR3aa: CASSVSRGRWGEKLFF; CDR3nt: TGTGCCAGCAGTGTGTCGAGGGGGCGATGGGGTGAAAAACTGTTTTTT; d_gene: TRBD1; j_gene: TRBJ1-4; v_gene: TRBV2; abundance: NA
CDR3aa: CASSLVSGGRYEQYF; CDR3nt: TGTGCCAGCAGCTTGGTTAGCGGGGGTCGCTACGAGCAGTACTTC; d_gene: TRBD2; j_gene: TRBJ2-7; v_gene: TRBV5-4; abundance: once
CDR3aa: CSVAQGGRETQYF; CDR3nt: TGCAGCGTGGCCCAGGGTGGGCGGGAGACCCAGTACTTC; d_gene: NA; j_gene: TRBJ2-5; v_gene: TRBV29-1; abundance: once
CDR3aa: CASSLELAGGPSEQYF; CDR3nt: TGTGCCAGCAGCTTAGAACTAGCGGGGGGGCCATCCGAGCAGTACTTC; d_gene: TRBD2; j_gene: TRBJ2-7; v_gene: TRBV7-8; abundance: NA
CDR3aa: CASRTGGSFRELFF; CDR3nt: TGTGCCAGCCGGACAGGGGGGAGCTTCCGGGAGCTGTTTTTT; d_gene: TRBD1; j_gene: TRBJ2-2; v_gene: TRBV6-1; abundance: NA
CDR3aa: CASSTPIGQAIYGYTF; CDR3nt: TGTGCCAGTAGTACCCCAATCGGACAGGCTATCTATGGCTACACCTTC; d_gene: TRBD1; j_gene: TRBJ1-2; v_gene: TRBV19; abundance: once
CDR3aa: CASSRGQGNTEAFF; CDR3nt: TGTGCCAGCAGTCGCGGACAGGGGAACACTGAAGCTTTCTTT; d_gene: TRBD1; j_gene: TRBJ1-1; v_gene: TRBV7-9; abundance: NA
CDR3aa: CASRSGKVFEETQYF; CDR3nt: TGTGCCAGCAGATCAGGGAAAGTATTCGAAGAGACCCAGTACTTC; d_gene: NA; j_gene: TRBJ2-5; v_gene: TRBV7-9; abundance: NA
CDR3aa: CASSQARGYGYTF; CDR3nt: TGTGCCAGCAGTCAGGCCAGGGGCTATGGCTACACCTTC; d_gene: NA; j_gene: TRBJ1-2; v_gene: TRBV27; abundance: NA
CDR3aa: CASSLGGQGAGGNTIYF; CDR3nt: TGTGCCAGCAGCTTAGGGGGACAGGGGGCTGGTGGAAACACCATATATTTT; d_gene: TRBD1; j_gene: TRBJ1-3; v_gene: TRBV7-6; abundance: once